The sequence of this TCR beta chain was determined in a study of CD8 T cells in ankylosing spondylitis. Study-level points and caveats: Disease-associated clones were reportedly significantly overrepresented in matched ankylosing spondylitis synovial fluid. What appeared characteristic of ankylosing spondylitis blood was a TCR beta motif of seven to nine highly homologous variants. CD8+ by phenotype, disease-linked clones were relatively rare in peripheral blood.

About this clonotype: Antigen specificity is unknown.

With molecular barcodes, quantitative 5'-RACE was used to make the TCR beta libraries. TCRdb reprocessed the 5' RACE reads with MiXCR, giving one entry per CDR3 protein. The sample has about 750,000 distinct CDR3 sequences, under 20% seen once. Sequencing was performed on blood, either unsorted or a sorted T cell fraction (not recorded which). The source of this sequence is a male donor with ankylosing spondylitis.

DNA of the CDR3: TGTGCCAGCATCCCAGAGGGGGCGGAACCCTACGAGCAGTACTTC. It yields the protein CASIPEGAEPYEQYF. The chain combines TRBV21-1 with TRBJ2-7; the D segment call TRBD1 is taken from the table without a DNA check. TRBV21-1 is listed as a pseudogene. This CDR3 spans 15 amino acids.